The present T cell receptor beta chain was sequenced within a study of cytomegalovirus exposure and HLA in healthy donors. Study-wide results and limits: The study flagged some 170 TCR beta chains as cytomegalovirus-associated. In a later analysis, an Asian-associated ancestry cluster reportedly showed fewer N-insertions than the approximately 700-donor mean. Reportedly, HLA-A and HLA-B alleles of most subjects were accurately predicted from TCR beta.

The table lists this clone with a few counts. The antigen remains unidentified. This CDR3 has 15 amino acids. V lost 1 base to trimming and J lost 3 bases; unmatched junction nucleotides: 2. Germline CDR1 and CDR2: SGHDN and FVKESK. PCR was performed using 60 Vbeta and 13 Jbeta primers. Some clones are missing from TCRdb's copy, which holds only in-frame ones; the method was immunoSEQ multiplex PCR. The table shows about 83,000 clones, with about four fifths occurring only once. The specimen sequenced was PBMCs. The chain couples TRBV14 to TRBJ2-3, with 9 bases that match TRBD2. The sequence was collected from a man between 18 and 35 years old in good health and CMV-seropositive. DNA for the CDR3: TGTGCCAGCAGCCAAGGGACTAGCGAAACAGATACGCAGTATTTT. This translates into CASSQGTSETDTQYF.